Below are 28 T cell receptor beta chains sequenced from a single sample in a study of blood T cell repertoires in COVID-19. Data came from immunoSEQ multiplex PCR; TCRdb stores just in-frame clones and leaves some out. Found here are 150,000 to 200,000 clones, over 65% of them singletons; the top ten hold 4.4%. The sequenced material came from PBMCs or T cells enriched from blood (not recorded which). These TCRs come from a woman between 45 and 65 years old who had recovered from COVID-19.

The V and J genes are TRBV7-8 and TRBJ1-4; a weak D match, TRBD1 (5 bases). CDR3 length: 16 residues. V dropped 4 bases and J dropped 1 base, with 13 bases sitting between them. CDR1 and CDR2 from the germline V gene are SGHVS and FQNEAQ. CDR3 coding DNA: TGTGCCAGCAGCTATGTAAGGGGCCTAACTAATGAAAAACTGTTTTTT. This gives the protein CASSYVRGLTNEKLFF.

The chain has TRBV5-8 and TRBJ2-5; TRBD1 matches 7 bases. This CDR3 comprises 14 residues. V dropped 4 bases and J dropped 1; count of bases not matched to a gene: 4. Germline V CDR1 and CDR2: SGHTS, YDEGEE. The CDR3 sequence: CASSPGQVQETQYF. CDR3 sequence (DNA): TGTGCCAGCAGCCCCGGACAGGTCCAAGAGACCCAGTACTTC.

The V gene is TRBV18, the J gene TRBJ1-1; D is uncertain. Germline CDR1 is KGHSH and CDR2 is LQKENI. Between the trimmed V and J ends, which lost 0 bases and 0 bases, there was a span of 11 bases. The CDR3 extends over 16 amino acids. The CDR3 DNA sequence: TGTGCCAGCTCACCACCGGGGAGAGCCATGAACACTGAAGCTTTCTTT. Translated: CASSPPGRAMNTEAFF.

This clone was recorded only once. The chain joins TRBV29-1 to TRBJ1-2; a possible D gene is TRBD1 (6 bases). CDR1 is SQVTM and CDR2 is ANQGSEA in the germline V gene. The V end was cut by 5 bases, the J end by 2 bases, with 15 bases between. This CDR3 comprises 14 residues. This CDR3 is CSVRDNARNYGYTF. The CDR3, as DNA: TGCAGCGTTCGGGACAACGCAAGAAACTATGGCTACACCTTC.

This rearrangement joins TRBV18 to TRBJ2-3; D unresolved. Trimming shortened V by 6 bases and J by 1 base, and 8 bases separated the two germline ends. The CDR3 runs to 13 residues. CDR1 KGHSH and CDR2 LQKENI come from the germline V gene. The DNA of the CDR3 is TGTGCCAGCTCCCGGGTACGCACAGATACGCAGTATTTT. Its translation: CASSRVRTDTQYF.

Only one count was recorded for this clone. The chain is built from TRBV5-1 and TRBJ2-6, with 8 nucleotides matching TRBD1. The V segment lost 4 bases and the J segment 1 base; nucleotides outside the gene matches: 4. Germline CDR1 reads SGHRS; CDR2 reads YFSETQ. The CDR3 is 16 residues long. Here the CDR3 reads CASSPRTGSGANVLTF. In DNA, the CDR3 is TGCGCCAGCAGCCCCAGGACAGGGTCTGGGGCCAACGTCCTGACTTTC. The whole variable domain, filled in from reference TRBV5-1 and TRBJ2-6, reads KAGVTQTPRYLIKTRGQQVTLSCSPISGHRSVSWYQQTPGQGLQFLFEYFSETQRNKGNFPGRFSGRQFSNSRSEMNVSTLELGDSALYLCASSPRTGSGANVLTFGAGSRLTVL.

This chain connects TRBV7-8 to TRBJ1-2; D is ambiguous. V was trimmed by 6 bases and J by 0 bases, leaving 14 bases between them. The CDR3 loop spans 15 amino acids. Germline assignment: CDR1 SGHVS and CDR2 FQNEAQ. The CDR3 DNA reads TGTGCCAGCAGGCTCCTGGCAGGAACTAACTATGGCTACACCTTC. Amino acid sequence: CASRLLAGTNYGYTF. Using reference TRBV7-8 and TRBJ1-2 for the parts outside the CDR3, the full variable domain is GAGVSQSPRYKVAKRGQDVALRCDPISGHVSLFWYQQALGQGPEFLTYFQNEAQLDKSGLPSDRFFAERPEGSVSTLKIQRTQQEDSAVYLCASRLLAGTNYGYTFGSGTRLTVV.

This clone was seen a handful of times. This chain connects TRBV18 to TRBJ1-2; D is possibly TRBD1 (5 bases). The CDR3 loop spans 16 amino acids. Deletions cut 3 bases from V and 0 bases from J, with 14 bases between. Germline V gene data show CDR1 as KGHSH and CDR2 as LQKENI. The CDR3 is CASSPAETVANYGYTF. DNA of the CDR3: TGTGCCAGCTCACCCGCGGAGACAGTAGCTAACTATGGCTACACCTTC.

The chain joins TRBV18 to TRBJ1-4, with D possibly matching TRBD1 (6 bases). Deletions cut 0 bases from V and 4 bases from J, with 12 bases between. This CDR3 has 16 residues. The germline CDR1 and CDR2 sequences are KGHSH and LQKENI. CDR3 protein: CASSPPGAGFNEKLFF. DNA for the CDR3: TGTGCCAGCTCACCACCGGGGGCCGGATTTAATGAAAAACTGTTTTTT.

This chain uses TRBV10-3 with TRBJ1-1; 7 nucleotides line up with TRBD1. The germline CDR1 and CDR2 sequences are ENHRY and SYGVKD. The CDR3 is made up of 12 amino acids. The CDR3 DNA reads TGTGCGGCGACAGGGATGAACACTGAAGCTTTCTTT. This encodes CAATGMNTEAFF.

This chain connects TRBV11-2 to TRBJ1-2; tentatively, D is TRBD1 (5 bases). The germline V gene has CDR1 SGHAT and CDR2 FQNNGV. This CDR3 has 14 residues. V was shortened by 4 bases and J by 3 bases, with 12 bases between the two germline ends. The chain's CDR3 is CASSSLQDYYGYTF. In nucleotides, the CDR3 is TGTGCCAGCAGCTCCCTACAGGATTACTATGGCTACACCTTC.

This chain connects TRBV5-1 to TRBJ1-1; D is perhaps TRBD1 (6 bases). CDR1 SGHRS and CDR2 YFSETQ come from the germline V gene. With 4 bases removed from V and 4 bases from J, the gap between germline ends came to 17 bases. The CDR3 is made up of 15 amino acids. The chain's CDR3 is CASSAQTGSGTEAFF. CDR3 bases: TGCGCCAGCAGCGCGCAAACAGGGAGCGGCACTGAAGCTTTCTTT.

The rearrangement joins TRBV10-3 to TRBJ2-7; tentative D call: TRBD2 (6 bases). V lost 3 bases and J 4 bases, leaving 16 bases between the germline ends. Germline V gives CDR1 ENHRY, CDR2 SYGVKD. The CDR3 has 15 residues. CDR3 amino acids: CAISEGPLGGYEQYV. CDR3 coding DNA: TGTGCCATCAGTGAAGGGCCGTTAGGAGGGTACGAGCAGTACGTC.

This clone turned up a few times. The chain combines TRBV12-3 or TRBV12-4 with TRBJ2-1, with D maybe TRBD2 (9 bases). V was shortened by 5 bases and J by 15 bases, with 17 bases between the two germline ends. The CDR3 is 12 amino acids. The CDR3 DNA reads as TGTGCCAGCAGTCCCAGGGGGCGGGGGGGGTTCTTC. Its protein product is CASSPRGRGGFF.

The V and J genes are TRBV5-4 and TRBJ1-6, with D possibly TRBD1 on 6 matching bases. The germline gives CDR1 SGHNT, CDR2 YYREEE (reference sequence). V lost 4 bases to trimming and J lost 10 bases, with 12 bases between them. This CDR3 has 13 amino acids. This chain's CDR3 is CASSQNRDSPLHF. Written as DNA, the CDR3 is TGTGCCAGCAGCCAAAACAGGGACTCACCCCTCCACTTT.

The chain uses TRBV5-6 and TRBJ1-1, with 9 bases aligning to TRBD1. There are 18 residues in the CDR3. Germline V CDR1 and CDR2: SGHDT, YYEEEE. V gave up 3 bases and J gave up 3 bases; unmatched junction bases: 15. The CDR3 here is CASSYLGQGWGGDTEAFF. In nucleotides, the CDR3 is TGTGCCAGCAGCTACCTGGGACAGGGATGGGGAGGGGACACTGAAGCTTTCTTT.

The V call is TRBV4-1, the J call TRBJ1-1; D remains unclear. V gave up 6 bases and J gave up 0 bases, with 11 bases separating them. The CDR3 is 14 amino acids. From germline, CDR1 is MGHRA and CDR2 YSYEKL. CDR3 nucleotide sequence: TGCGCCAGCAGAAACAGAATGATGAACACTGAAGCTTTCTTT. Residues: CASRNRMMNTEAFF.

The chain recombines TRBV7-9 with TRBJ1-2; D may be TRBD1 (6 bases). The germline CDR1 and CDR2 sequences are SEHNR and FQNEAQ (reference sequence). The ends were cut back, 5 bases at V and 5 bases at J, with 15 bases in the middle. This CDR3 has 14 amino acids. As DNA, the CDR3 is TGTGCCAGCAGCCCAGACAGGCCCCATTATGGCTACACCTTC. It is translated as CASSPDRPHYGYTF.

This rearrangement joins TRBV4-1 to TRBJ2-1, with 13 bases matching TRBD2. Trimming cost V 4 bases and J 7 bases; bases outside gene matches: 4. The germline CDR1 and CDR2 sequences are MGHRA and YSYEKL. The CDR3 covers 15 residues. In nucleotides, the CDR3 is TGCGCCAGCAGCCCCACTAGCGGGAGGGGAAATGAGCAGTTCTTC. Protein sequence: CASSPTSGRGNEQFF.

The chain is built from TRBV24-1 and TRBJ2-3, with 14 positions matching TRBD2. J lost 4 bases, V lost 4 bases, and 0 bases had no gene match. Looked up from germline, CDR1 is KGHDR and CDR2 is SFDVKD. The CDR3 is 15 residues long. The DNA of the CDR3 is TGTGCCACCAGTGAGGGACTAGCGGGAGCAGATACGCAGTATTTT. Translation: CATSEGLAGADTQYF.

As DNA, the CDR3 is TGTGCCAGCAGCTTAGAGGGGACAGGGTCTGGCTACACCTTC. Its protein is CASSLEGTGSGYTF. The rearrangement uses TRBV7-6 and TRBJ1-2, with 9 bases that match TRBD1. The germline gives CDR1 SGHVS, CDR2 FNYEAQ. CDR3 length: 14 residues. The V segment lost 1 base and the J segment 7 bases; nucleotides outside the gene matches: 4.

The chain has TRBV7-6 and TRBJ1-5; perhaps TRBD1 as D (5 bases). V lost 5 bases and J lost 5, with 19 bases in between. Germline V lookup: CDR1 SGHVS, CDR2 FNYEAQ. CDR3 length equals 16 residues. In nucleotides, the CDR3 is TGTGCCAGCAGCCCAGCCCCCCAGGACACATATCAGCCCCAGCATTTT. As protein: CASSPAPQDTYQPQHF. Full variable domain (rest looked up from reference TRBV7-6 and TRBJ1-5): GAGVSQSPRYKVTKRGQDVALRCDPISGHVSLYWYRQALGQGPEFLTYFNYEAQQDKSGLPNDRFSAERPEGSISTLTIQRTEQRDSAMYRCASSPAPQDTYQPQHFGDGTRLSIL.

This clone was counted a single time. This chain links TRBV18 with TRBJ1-1; D is unclear. The germline V and J ends were trimmed by 6 bases and 2 bases, with 13 bases remaining between them. The V gene's germline CDR1 is KGHSH and CDR2 LQKENI. This CDR3 is built from 14 residues. CDR3 protein: CASSSEEGNTEAFF. CDR3 coding DNA: TGTGCCAGCTCTTCCGAGGAGGGAAACACTGAAGCTTTCTTT. The variable domain in full, with the rest retrieved from reference TRBV18 and TRBJ1-1, is NAGVMQNPRHLVRRRGQEARLRCSPMKGHSHVYWYRQLPEEGLKFMVYLQKENIIDESGMPKERFSAEFPKEGPSILRIQQVVRGDSAAYFCASSSEEGNTEAFFGQGTRLTVV.

This clone was detected a few times. V is TRBV2 and J is TRBJ1-4, with 10 bases matching TRBD1. Germline CDR1 and CDR2: SNHLY and FYNNEI. Trimming at V came to 6 bases and at J to 3 bases, leaving 4 bases not matched to a gene. CDR3 size: 15 residues. This CDR3 reads CASRRQGAPNEKLFF. As DNA, the CDR3 is TGTGCCAGCAGACGACAGGGGGCGCCTAATGAAAAACTGTTTTTT.

The J gene is TRBJ2-3, the V gene TRBV18; 14 nucleotides align to TRBD2. This CDR3 contains 17 residues. The V gene's germline CDR1 is KGHSH and CDR2 LQKENI. J was trimmed by 5 bases and V by 3 bases; bases with no gene match: 7. This CDR3 is CASSPPTSGGAGDTQYF. CDR3 nucleotide sequence: TGTGCCAGCTCACCCCCGACTAGCGGGGGGGCAGGAGATACGCAGTATTTT.

The V gene is TRBV7-8, the J gene TRBJ2-3, with 8 bases that match TRBD1. Trimming took 5 bases from V and 5 from J; bases not matched to a gene: 6. This CDR3 spans 14 amino acids. In germline, CDR1 is SGHVS, CDR2 FQNEAQ. The CDR3 here is CASSPGQGVDTQYF. Written as DNA, the CDR3 is TGTGCCAGCAGCCCCGGACAGGGTGTAGATACGCAGTATTTT.

The chain carries TRBV5-4 and TRBJ2-5; 12 bases match TRBD2. This CDR3 has 15 residues. V dropped 4 bases and J dropped 4; count of bases not matched to a gene: 5. The germline CDR1 and CDR2 sequences are SGHNT and YYREEE (reference sequence). The CDR3 DNA is TGTGCCAGCAGCCGGACTAGCGGGGCCGGAGAGACCCAGTACTTC. It encodes CASSRTSGAGETQYF.

This clone has just one count. The gene calls are TRBV5-4 and TRBJ2-7; tentative D call: TRBD1 (6 bases). V was shortened by 2 bases and J by 5 bases, with 14 bases between the two germline ends. Looked up from germline, CDR1 is SGHNT and CDR2 is YYREEE (reference sequence). This CDR3 contains 14 residues. This CDR3 reads CASSLWGRGNEQYV. CDR3 DNA sequence: TGTGCCAGCAGCTTATGGGGCAGGGGTAACGAGCAGTACGTC.